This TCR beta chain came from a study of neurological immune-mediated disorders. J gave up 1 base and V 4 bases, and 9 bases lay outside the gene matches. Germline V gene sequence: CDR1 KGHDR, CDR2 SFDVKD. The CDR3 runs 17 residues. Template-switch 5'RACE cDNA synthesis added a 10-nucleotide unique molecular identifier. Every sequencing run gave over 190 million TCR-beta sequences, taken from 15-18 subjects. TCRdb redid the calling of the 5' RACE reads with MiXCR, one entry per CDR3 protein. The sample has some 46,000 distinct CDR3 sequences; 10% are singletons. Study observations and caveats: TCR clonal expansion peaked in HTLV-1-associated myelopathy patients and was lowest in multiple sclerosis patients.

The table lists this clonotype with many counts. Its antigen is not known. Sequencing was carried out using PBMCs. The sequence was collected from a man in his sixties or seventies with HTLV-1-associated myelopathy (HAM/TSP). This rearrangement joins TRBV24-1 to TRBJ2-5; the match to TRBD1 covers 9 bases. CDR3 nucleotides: TGTGCCACCAGTGACCTCAGGGACAGGGAGGGCCAAGAGACCCAGTACTTC. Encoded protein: CATSDLRDREGQETQYF.